What follows is one T cell receptor (beta chain) and its context. The record originates from a study of blood T cell repertoires in COVID-19. For the study at large: Specimens from acute and convalescent COVID-19 originated in the United States, Italy and Spain. Sources were T cells, B-cell-depleted T cells, or PBMCs; the material itself was cDNA or gDNA.

Only in-frame clones appear in the TCRdb table, and some are missing; sequencing was by immunoSEQ multiplex PCR. The sample includes around 190,000 clones, 75% to 90% of them seen just once. CDR3 length: 14 amino acids. V dropped 6 bases and J dropped 3 bases, with 12 bases sitting between them. Germline V lookup: CDR1 KGHSH, CDR2 LQKENI. Sequencing was performed on peripheral blood. The clonotype comes from a woman aged 55-69 years with acute or convalescent COVID-19. The V gene is TRBV18, the J gene TRBJ1-5; D unclear. CDR3 bases: TGTGCCAGCTCCCTACAGCGGGTCAATCAGCCCCAGCATTTT. Translation: CASSLQRVNQPQHF.